This T cell receptor beta chain was captured in a study of shared clonotypes between healthy human individuals. Study findings and constraints: What limited the represented genetic and exposure-history diversity was the small number of donors. Across a handful of donors, naive CD4 shared roughly 5%, naive CD8 under 4%, memory CD4 more than 2%, memory CD8 about 0.38%. Researchers found naive subsets generally carried larger estimated richness than memory subsets.

Germline assignment: CDR1 MNHEY and CDR2 SMNVEV (reference sequence). Trimming shortened V by 0 bases and J by 4 bases, and 18 bases separated the two germline ends. The CDR3 loop spans 17 amino acids. In the study's own analysis: Junction-only sequences produced by ImmunoSEQ had no quality scores, so filtering differed. The protocol was immunoSEQ multiplex PCR, while the TCRdb copy is restricted to in-frame clones and leaves out a portion. V and J calls and clone size are copied from that table; D and trimming were computed from the DNA. This repertoire shows around 550,000 clones, approximately 95% found once; its top ten account for 0.05% to 0.07%. With regard to this clone: The antigen remains unidentified.

The sequence was collected from a woman in her thirties in good health. The chain uses TRBV27 and TRBJ1-2; D is perhaps TRBD1 (6 bases). The source material was naive CD4+ T cells sorted from blood. The subset is: CD45RA+ positively selected. CDR3 in DNA: TGTGCCAGCAGTTTATCGAGGGCGGGGGGCGGCTTCTATGGCTACACCTTC. Residues: CASSLSRAGGGFYGYTF.